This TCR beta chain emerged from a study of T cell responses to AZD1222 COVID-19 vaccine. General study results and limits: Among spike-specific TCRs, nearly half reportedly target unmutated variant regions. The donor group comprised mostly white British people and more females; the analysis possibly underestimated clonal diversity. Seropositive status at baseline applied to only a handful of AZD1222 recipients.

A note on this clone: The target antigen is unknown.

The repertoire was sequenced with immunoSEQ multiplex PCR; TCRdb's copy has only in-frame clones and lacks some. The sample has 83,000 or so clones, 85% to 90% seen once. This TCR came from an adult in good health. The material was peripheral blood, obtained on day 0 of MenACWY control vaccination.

CDR3 sequence (DNA): TGTGCCAGCAGTGAATTCAGGGTCAACCATTCATTCTTT. Amino acids: CASSEFRVNHSFF. The chain has TRBV25-1 and TRBJ1-1, with a tentative D call TRBD1 (5 bases). Germline V gene sequence: CDR1 MGHDK, CDR2 SYGVNS. The V end lost 1 base, the J end lost 14 bases, and 17 bases lay between the germline ends. CDR3 length: 13 residues.